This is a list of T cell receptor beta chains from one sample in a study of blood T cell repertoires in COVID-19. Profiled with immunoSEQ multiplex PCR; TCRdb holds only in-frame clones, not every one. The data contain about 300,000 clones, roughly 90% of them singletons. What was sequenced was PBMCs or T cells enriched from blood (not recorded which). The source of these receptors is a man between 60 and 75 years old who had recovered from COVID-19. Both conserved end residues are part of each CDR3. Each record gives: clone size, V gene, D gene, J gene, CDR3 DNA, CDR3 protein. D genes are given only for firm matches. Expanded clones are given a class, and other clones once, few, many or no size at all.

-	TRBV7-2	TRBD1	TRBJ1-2	TGTGCCAGCAGCTTAGTGACAGGGGATTATGGCTACACCTTC	CASSLVTGDYGYTF
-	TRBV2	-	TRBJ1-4	TGTGCCAGCAGTGATTACTTAACAACTAATGAAAAACTGTTTTTT	CASSDYLTTNEKLFF
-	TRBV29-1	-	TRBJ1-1	TGCAGCGTTGACCAGGGAGGCACTGAAGCTTTCTTT	CSVDQGGTEAFF
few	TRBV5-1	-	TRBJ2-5	TGCGCCAGCAGCCCCGGGGTAGTAGAGACCCAGTACTTC	CASSPGVVETQYF
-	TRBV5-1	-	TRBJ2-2	TGCGCCAGCAGCTTAAACGGAGCGAACACCGGGGAGCTGTTTTTT	CASSLNGANTGELFF
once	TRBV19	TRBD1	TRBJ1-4	TGTGCCAGTAGTTCGACGGACAGGAGGAATGAAAAACTGTTTTTT	CASSSTDRRNEKLFF
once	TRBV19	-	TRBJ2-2	TGTGCCACCGTCAGGCAGGGTGGCACCGGGGAGCTGTTTTTT	CATVRQGGTGELFF
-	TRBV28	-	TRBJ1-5	TGTGCCAGCAGGACTGGAGAGCCTTCCTCTCGGGGCAATCAGCCCCAGCATTTT	CASRTGEPSSRGNQPQHF
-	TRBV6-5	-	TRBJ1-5	TGTGCCAGCAGTTATTATGACAGTTACAATCAGCCCCAGCATTTT	CASSYYDSYNQPQHF
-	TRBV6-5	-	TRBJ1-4	TGTGCCAGCAGGGAGCGGATTAATGAAAAACTGTTTTTT	CASRERINEKLFF
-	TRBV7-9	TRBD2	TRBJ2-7	TGTGCCAGCAGCTCTGGACTAGCGGGAGTTCAGCAGTACTTC	CASSSGLAGVQQYF
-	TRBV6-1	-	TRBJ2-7	TGTGCCAGCACCCAGCGGTCCTACGAGCAGTACTTC	CASTQRSYEQYF
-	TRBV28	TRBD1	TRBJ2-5	TGTGCCAGCAGTTTACCTTCGACAGGGCAAGAGACCCAGTACTTC	CASSLPSTGQETQYF
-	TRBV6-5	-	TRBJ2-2	TGTGCCAGCAGTTACGGGACAACCAACGGGGAGCTGTTTTTT	CASSYGTTNGELFF
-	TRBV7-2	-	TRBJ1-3	TGTGCCAGCAGCTTAGTGGGTTCCGGGGACTGGAGGGACACCATATATTTT	CASSLVGSGDWRDTIYF
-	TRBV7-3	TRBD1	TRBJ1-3	TGTGCCAGCAGCTTAGCCCCGGGACAGACTGGAAACACCATATATTTT	CASSLAPGQTGNTIYF
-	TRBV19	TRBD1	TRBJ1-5	TGTGCCAGTAGTATCGGGACAGGACCTTTCAATCAGCCCCAGCATTTT	CASSIGTGPFNQPQHF
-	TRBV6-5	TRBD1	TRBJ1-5	TGTGCCAGCAGGCGCACGGACAGGGTTAATCAGCCCCAGCATTTT	CASRRTDRVNQPQHF
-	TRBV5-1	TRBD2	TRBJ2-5	TGCGCCAGCAGTATAATGACTAGCGGGAGTGGTGAGACCCAGTACTTC	CASSIMTSGSGETQYF
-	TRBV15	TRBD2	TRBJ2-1	TGTGCCACCAGCAGAGAAGGGGCGGGAGGAGGATACAATGAGCAGTTCTTC	CATSREGAGGGYNEQFF
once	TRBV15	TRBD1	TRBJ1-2	TGTGCCACCAGCAGAGATGTGGTAGCAGGGGGCGCCTGGGGCTACACCTTC	CATSRDVVAGGAWGYTF
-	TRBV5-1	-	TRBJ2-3	TGCGCCAGCAGCTTGAGCGGAACTAGCACAGATACGCAGTATTTT	CASSLSGTSTDTQYF
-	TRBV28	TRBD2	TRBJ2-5	TGTGCCAGCAGTTTAGGCCATGGAGCGGGAGTGCAAGAGACCCAGTACTTC	CASSLGHGAGVQETQYF
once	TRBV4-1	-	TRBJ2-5	TGCGCCAGCAGCCAAGCGGGAGCTAGGGGAGAGACCCAGTACTTC	CASSQAGARGETQYF
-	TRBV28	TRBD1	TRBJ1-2	TGTGCCAGCAGTTTAGTACAGGGGGACTATGGCTACACCTTC	CASSLVQGDYGYTF
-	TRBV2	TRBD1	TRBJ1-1	TGTGCCAGCGGAGGACAGGGGAACACTGAAGCTTTCTTT	CASGGQGNTEAFF
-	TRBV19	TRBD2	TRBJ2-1	TGTGCCAGTAGTATCGAAGGGACTAGCGGGAGGGCGGGCTCTGTATCTGAGCAGTTCTTC	CASSIEGTSGRAGSVSEQFF
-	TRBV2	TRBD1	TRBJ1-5	TGTGCCAGCAGGGGGCGGCAGGGGGCAAGCAATCAGCCCCAGCATTTT	CASRGRQGASNQPQHF
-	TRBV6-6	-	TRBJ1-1	TGTGCCAGCAGTTACTCTGAGACTGAAGCTTTCTTT	CASSYSETEAFF
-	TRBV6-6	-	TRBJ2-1	TGTGCCAGCAGTTACTCTCGGCAGGGCAATGAGCAGTTCTTC	CASSYSRQGNEQFF
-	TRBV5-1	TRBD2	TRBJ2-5	TGCGCCAGCAGCTTGGCCCGACTAGCGGGAGGAGGAGAGACCCAGTACTTC	CASSLARLAGGGETQYF
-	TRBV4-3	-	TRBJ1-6	TGCGCCAGCAGCCAGGGCGTCCCGGTCTCACCCCTCCACTTT	CASSQGVPVSPLHF
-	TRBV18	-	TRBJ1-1	TGTGCCAGCTCACCAGAGGGCCTAAGGGAAGCTTTCTTT	CASSPEGLREAFF
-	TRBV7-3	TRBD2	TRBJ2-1	TGTGCCAGCAGCTTAAGTGGCGGGAGGGCCAAGTTCTTC	CASSLSGGRAKFF
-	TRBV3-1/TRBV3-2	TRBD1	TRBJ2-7	TGTGCCAGCAGACGACAGGGGTTCCACGAGCAGTACTTC	CASRRQGFHEQYF
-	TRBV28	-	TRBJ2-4	TGTGCCAGCAGTTTAGGGGGCGGAACTGGCAAAAACATTCAGTACTTC	CASSLGGGTGKNIQYF
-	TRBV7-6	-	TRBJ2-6	TGTGCCAGCAGCCCCCCTTCTGGGGCCAACGTCCTGACTTTC	CASSPPSGANVLTF
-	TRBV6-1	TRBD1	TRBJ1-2	TGTGCCAGCAGTGACAGGGGGCTCGACTATGGCTACACCTTC	CASSDRGLDYGYTF
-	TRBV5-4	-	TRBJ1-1	TGTGCCAGCAGCTTGGCACAGGGTGGGGCTTTCTTT	CASSLAQGGAFF
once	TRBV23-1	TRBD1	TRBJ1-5	TGCGCCAGCAGTCAAAAGACAGGGAGCAACGGCAATCAGCCCCAGCATTTT	CASSQKTGSNGNQPQHF
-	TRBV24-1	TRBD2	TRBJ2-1	TGTGCCACCAGTGCAACTAGCGGGAGGGCGGACCGTTCTAGCTCCTACAATGAGCAGTTCTTC	CATSATSGRADRSSSYNEQFF
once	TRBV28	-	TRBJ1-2	TGCGCAGCTGGGGGCAGGACTAACTATGGCTACACCTTC	CAAGGRTNYGYTF
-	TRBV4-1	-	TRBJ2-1	TGCGCCAGCAGCCAAGAGAGACTACCCCCACGCAGGCAGTTCTTC	CASSQERLPPRRQFF
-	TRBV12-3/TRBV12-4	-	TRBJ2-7	TGTGCCAGCAGTTCAACCTTCACTCGGGAGCAGTACTTC	CASSSTFTREQYF
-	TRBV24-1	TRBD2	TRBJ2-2	TGTGCCACCAGTGATTTCTTGGAAGCGGGAGGCCCCGGGGAGCTGTTTTTT	CATSDFLEAGGPGELFF
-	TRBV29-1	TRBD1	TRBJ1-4	TGCAGCGTTCGGGGACAGGGTCGGGAAAAACTGTTTTTT	CSVRGQGREKLFF
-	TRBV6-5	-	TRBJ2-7	TGTGCCAGCAGTTACAACAGGGCCTACGAGCAGTACTTC	CASSYNRAYEQYF
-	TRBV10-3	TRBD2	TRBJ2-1	TGTGCCATCAGTGAGCCGGGGGGGGGCTCCTACAATGAGCAGTTCTTC	CAISEPGGGSYNEQFF
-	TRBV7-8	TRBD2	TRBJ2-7	TGTGCCAGCAGCACGACTAGCGGGAGTGCCAACGAGCAGTACTTC	CASSTTSGSANEQYF
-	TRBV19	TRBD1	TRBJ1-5	TGTGCCACGGAGCGGGACAGGGGGTTTAATCAGCCCCAGCATTTT	CATERDRGFNQPQHF
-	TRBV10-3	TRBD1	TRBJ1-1	TGTGCCATCAGTGGGGGCGGAAGAGGGGGCGAGACTGAAGCTTTCTTT	CAISGGGRGGETEAFF
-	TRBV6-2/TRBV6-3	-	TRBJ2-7	TGTGCCAGCAGTTACTTATCTCTAGCAGGCACCTACGAGCAGTACTTC	CASSYLSLAGTYEQYF
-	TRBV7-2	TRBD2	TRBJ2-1	TGTGCCAGCAGCTCTAAACTAGCGGGAGAAGGAAGTTACAATGAGCAGTTCTTC	CASSSKLAGEGSYNEQFF